This TCR beta chain was obtained from a study of shared clonotypes between healthy human individuals. Germline V gene sequence: CDR1 SGHDT, CDR2 YYEEEE. V lost 1 base and J lost 12, with 11 bases in between. This CDR3 comprises 13 residues. The data were produced by immunoSEQ multiplex PCR, yet TCRdb's version contains in-frame clones alone and is incomplete. Here the sample spans about 1 million clones, roughly 80% being singletons. The material sequenced was memory CD4+ T cells sorted from blood. Subset here: CD45RA-negative fraction. This sequence originates from a young man in good health. The chain combines TRBV5-6 with TRBJ1-6, with D possibly TRBD1 on 5 matching bases. CDR3 sequence: CASSLQGRKPLHF. CDR3 sequence (DNA): TGTGCCAGCAGCTTGCAGGGACGAAAACCCCTCCACTTT.